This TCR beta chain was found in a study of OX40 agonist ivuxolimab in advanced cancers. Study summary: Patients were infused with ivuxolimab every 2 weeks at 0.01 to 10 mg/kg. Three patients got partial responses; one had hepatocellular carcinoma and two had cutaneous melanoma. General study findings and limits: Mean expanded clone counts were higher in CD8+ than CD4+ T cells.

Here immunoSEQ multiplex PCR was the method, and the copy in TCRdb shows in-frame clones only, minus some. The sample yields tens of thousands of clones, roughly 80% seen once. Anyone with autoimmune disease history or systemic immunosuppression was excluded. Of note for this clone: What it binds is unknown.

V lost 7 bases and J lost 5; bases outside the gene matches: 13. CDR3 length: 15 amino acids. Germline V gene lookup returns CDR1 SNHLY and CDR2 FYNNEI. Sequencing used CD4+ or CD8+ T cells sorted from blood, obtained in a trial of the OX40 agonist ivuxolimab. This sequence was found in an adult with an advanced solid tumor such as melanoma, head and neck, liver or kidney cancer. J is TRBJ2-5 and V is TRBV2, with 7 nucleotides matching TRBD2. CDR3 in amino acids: CASTTRRTSGETQYF. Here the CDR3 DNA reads TGTGCCAGCACCACCAGAAGGACTAGTGGTGAGACCCAGTACTTC.